The entry below gives a single T cell receptor beta chain sequence along with its context. No cognate antigen has been identified for it. No base quality information exists; no much larger clone differs at one position. This sample is part of a study of shared clonotypes between healthy human individuals (dated by TCRdb to the early 2020s). For the study in its entirety: The cohort included three men and a couple of women between 18 and 49 years of age. For each donor, CD4 naive and CD4 memory were each given three plates, CD8 naive was given two plates, and CD8 memory was given one plate. To estimate repertoire size and how much clonotype sharing occurs between individuals, the study deeply sequenced the blood TCR repertoires of five healthy adults. To increase sequencing depth and limit assay-specific biases, different laboratories used diverse techniques to prepare libraries and sequence TCR repertoires. Leukapheresis yielded between about 0.85 and 9.5 billion PBMCs per donor.

Donors were healthy HIV-negative adults with no recently reported acute infections or vaccinations. Every donor was a Caucasian adult living in Nashville, Tennessee, USA. CD4+ T cells were enriched by magnetic negative selection, after which naive cells were positively selected on CD45RA and the negative fraction was taken as the memory subset. After blood collection by leukapheresis, PBMCs were isolated using Ficoll-Histopaque density gradient centrifugation and then cryopreserved in the vapor phase of liquid nitrogen. Analytical flow cytometry was used to check the purity and quantity of every magnetically sorted T cell population. Genomic DNA was isolated from every sorted fraction and measured by UV absorbance on a Nanodrop 2000c. From its cysteine to its phenylalanine, the CDR3 spans 14 amino acids. The kept DNA is CDR3 alone, 42 bases in frame from the first base. The germline V gene yields SNHLY for CDR1 and FYNNEI for CDR2. V lost 5 bases and J lost 0 bases; the stretch between them is 8 bases long.

Using the deep immunoSEQ assay, TCR CDR3 regions were amplified from genomic DNA by multiplex PCR. Genomic DNA extracted from each cell subset was distributed evenly over all wells of several immunoSEQ 96-well plates, and each plate served as one replicate. For sorted subsets, each replicate PCR was loaded with approximately 200 ng genomic DNA, equivalent to 30,000 or so T cell genomes. The purified libraries were quantified using a Qubit 3.0 fluorometer, sized with a Bioanalyzer 2100, and then quantified again using the KAPA Library Quantification kit. Each immunoSEQ 96-well plate was sequenced on its own single-read 150-cycle Illumina NextSeq 550 flow cell. Turning to the authors' computational methods: Because the immunoSEQ output included only junctional sequences and no quality scores, the filtering could not be the same as the filtering used for full-length reads. Sequences were annotated with PyIR, a Python wrapper for IgBLAST v1.9, and V/J genes and CDR3 were assigned using IMGT germline references. Reads were removed for weak V/J assignments (E-value above 1e-6), missing CDR3, stop codons, out-of-frame junctions, or ambiguous translated residues. V3J clonotypes were defined as sequences sharing an identical inferred V gene, J gene, and CDR3 amino acid sequence. The percentage overlap between two repertoires was calculated by dividing the number of shared unique clonotypes by the size of the smaller repertoire. Repertoire richness was assessed with RTK rarefaction, the Chao1 estimator, and Recon v2.1 estimates of unobserved clonotypes. For all TCRbeta clonotypes obtained by the gDNA method from a handful of donors, generation probabilities were computed with OLGA. The table comes from immuneACCESS by way of TCRdb, which keeps in-frame sequences with V and J called. Part of the clones is missing from these tables; in studies checked, under half for an unresolved V gene and the rest for unknown reasons. That table furnishes V, J and clone size, whereas the DNA furnished D and trimming. A total of around 2.5 million clones appear in this sample, roughly 93% of them only once. Approximately 0.37% of the sample comes from the top ten.

What the research found in general, with its limitations: Estimated clonotype richness was generally larger for naive than for memory subsets. The genetic and exposure-history diversity represented was limited by the small number of donors. Sampling was limited to blood, and TCR repertoires in tissue likely differ from TCR repertoires in blood. Pairwise subsampling indicated that sequencing depth was expected to affect the degree of clonotype sharing among donors. When a handful of donors were compared, the shared fraction of clonotypes was about 5.4% for naive CD4, around 3.5% for naive CD8, about 2.5% for memory CD4, and 0.4% for memory CD8. Clonotypes shared by all four sorted-subset donors showed higher generation probabilities than non-shared clonotypes. Incomplete sequencing was indicated by rarefaction of sorted-subset datasets, despite the large sequencing depth.

This TCR came from a man aged 18 to 29 in good health. Some clones in this sample may be carry-over from other donors' samples. The specimen was naive CD4+ T cells from PBMCs. According to the study, the label for this sample's cell subset or site signals: CD45RA+ positively selected. The V and J segments used are TRBV2 and TRBJ1-5; no D gene can be assigned with confidence. The nucleotide sequence is TGTGCCAGCAGTAGGCAGTATAGCAATCAGCCCCAGCATTTT. Its protein product is CASSRQYSNQPQHF.